This T cell receptor beta chain was sequenced for a study of blood T cell repertoires in COVID-19. The length of the CDR3 is 12 residues. Trimming removed 7 bases at V and 8 bases at J, with 15 bases between. Germline V gene data show CDR1 as SNHLY and CDR2 as FYNNEI. Generated by immunoSEQ multiplex PCR, the TCRdb table keeps only in-frame clones and is missing some. This sample carries roughly 230,000 clones, 88% of them seen once, and the ten largest clones take less than 2%. The material sequenced was peripheral blood. The V call is TRBV2, the J call TRBJ2-7, with D perhaps TRBD2 (7 bases). The receptor was isolated from a man aged 65 to 79 with acute or convalescent COVID-19. CDR3 in DNA: TGTGCCAGCACCGGTTTCGGGGGGCAGCAGTACTTC. It specifies CASTGFGGQQYF. The whole variable domain, filled in from reference TRBV2 and TRBJ2-7, reads EPEVTQTPSHQVTQMGQEVILRCVPISNHLYFYWYRQILGQKVEFLVSFYNNEISEKSEIFDDQFSVERPDGSNFTLKIRSTKLEDSAMYFCASTGFGGQQYFGPGTRLTVT.